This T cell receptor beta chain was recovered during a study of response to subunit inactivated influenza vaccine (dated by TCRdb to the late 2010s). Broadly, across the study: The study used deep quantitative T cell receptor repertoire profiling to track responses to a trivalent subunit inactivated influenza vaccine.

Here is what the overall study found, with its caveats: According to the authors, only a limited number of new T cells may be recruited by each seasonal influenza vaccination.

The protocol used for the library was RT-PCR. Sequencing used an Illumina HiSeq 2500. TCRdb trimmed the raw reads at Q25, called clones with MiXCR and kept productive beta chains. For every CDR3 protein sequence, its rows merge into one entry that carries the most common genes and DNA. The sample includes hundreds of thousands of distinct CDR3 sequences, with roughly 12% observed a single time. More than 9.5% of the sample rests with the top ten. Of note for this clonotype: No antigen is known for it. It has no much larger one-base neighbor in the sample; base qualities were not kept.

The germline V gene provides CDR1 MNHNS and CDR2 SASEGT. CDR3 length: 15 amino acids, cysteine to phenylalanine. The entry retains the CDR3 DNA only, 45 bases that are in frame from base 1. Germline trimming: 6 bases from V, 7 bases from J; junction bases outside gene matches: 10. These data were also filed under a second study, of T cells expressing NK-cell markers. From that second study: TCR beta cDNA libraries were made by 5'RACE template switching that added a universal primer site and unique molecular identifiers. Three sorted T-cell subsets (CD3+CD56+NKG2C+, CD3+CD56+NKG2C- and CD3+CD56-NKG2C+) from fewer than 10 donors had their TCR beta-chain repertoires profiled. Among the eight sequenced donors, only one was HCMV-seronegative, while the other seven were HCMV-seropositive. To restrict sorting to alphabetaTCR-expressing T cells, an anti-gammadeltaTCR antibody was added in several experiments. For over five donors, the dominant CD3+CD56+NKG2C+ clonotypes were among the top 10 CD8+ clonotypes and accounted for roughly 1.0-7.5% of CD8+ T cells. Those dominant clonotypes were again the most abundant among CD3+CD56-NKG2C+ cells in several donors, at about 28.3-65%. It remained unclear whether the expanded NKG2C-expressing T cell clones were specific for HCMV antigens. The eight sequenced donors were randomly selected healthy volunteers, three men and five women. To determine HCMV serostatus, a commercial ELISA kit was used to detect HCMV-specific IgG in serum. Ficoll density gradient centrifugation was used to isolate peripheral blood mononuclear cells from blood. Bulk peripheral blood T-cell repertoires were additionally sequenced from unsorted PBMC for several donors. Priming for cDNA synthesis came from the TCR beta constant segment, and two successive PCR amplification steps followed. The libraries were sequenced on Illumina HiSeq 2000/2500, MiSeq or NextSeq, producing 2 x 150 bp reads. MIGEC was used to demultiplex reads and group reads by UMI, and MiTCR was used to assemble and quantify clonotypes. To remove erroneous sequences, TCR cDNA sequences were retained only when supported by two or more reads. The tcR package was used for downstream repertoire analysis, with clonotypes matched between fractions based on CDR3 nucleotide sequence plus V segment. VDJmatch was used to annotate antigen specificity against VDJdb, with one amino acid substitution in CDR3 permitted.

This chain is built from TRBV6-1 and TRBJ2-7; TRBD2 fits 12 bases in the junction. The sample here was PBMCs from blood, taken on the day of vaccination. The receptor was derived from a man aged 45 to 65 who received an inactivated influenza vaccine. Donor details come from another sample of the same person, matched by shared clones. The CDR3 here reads CASSPRLAGASEQYF. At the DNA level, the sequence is TGTGCCAGCAGCCCTCGACTAGCGGGAGCTAGTGAGCAGTACTTC.